Below, 30 T cell receptor beta chains from the same sample are listed, as sequenced in a study of memory CD4+ T cells and cytomegalovirus serostatus. The repertoire was sequenced with immunoSEQ multiplex PCR; TCRdb's copy has only in-frame clones and lacks some. The sample lists 38,000 or so clones; 70% to 80% were seen once. The sort gate was single viable CD3+CD4+CD8-CD45RO+ cells for memory CD4+ T cells. The sample taken for sequencing was memory CD4+ T cells from blood. Every receptor here comes from an adult in good health and CMV-seronegative.

The chain carries TRBV7-3 and TRBJ2-7; 7 nucleotides agree with TRBD1. The trim removed 6 bases at V and 3 bases at J, leaving 5 bases unmatched. Germline values: CDR1 SGHTA, CDR2 FQGTGA. The CDR3 is made up of 13 amino acids. The CDR3 spells CASSFNRGYEQYF. The CDR3 DNA follows: TGTGCCAGCAGTTTTAACAGGGGCTACGAGCAGTACTTC.

The V and J genes are TRBV30 and TRBJ1-6; no reliable D call. Trimming removed 3 bases at V and 8 bases at J, with 14 bases between. In germline, CDR1 is GTSNPN, CDR2 SVGIG (reference sequence). The CDR3 is 14 amino acids. In nucleotides, the CDR3 is TGTGCCTGGAGAAACGGAGCAGCCCATTCACCCCTCCACTTT. This encodes CAWRNGAAHSPLHF. Drawing the rest from reference TRBV30 and TRBJ1-6, the complete variable domain is SQTIHQWPATLVQPVGSPLSLECTVEGTSNPNLYWYRQAAGRGLQLLFYSVGIGQISSEVPQNLSASRPQDRQFILSSKKLLLSDSGFYLCAWRNGAAHSPLHFGNGTRLTVT.

J is TRBJ1-1 and V is TRBV5-1; D is undetermined. The germline V gene encodes CDR1 SGHRS and CDR2 YFSETQ. There are 16 residues in the CDR3. The V end lost 1 base, the J end lost 3 bases, and 16 bases lay between the germline ends. The CDR3 bases are TGCGCCAGCAGCTTGACACGGGCCGGGATGTACACTGAAGCTTTCTTT. Encoded protein: CASSLTRAGMYTEAFF.

A word on this clone: The same CDR3 also results from other DNA sequences found in this sample. The J gene is TRBJ1-5, the V gene TRBV18; D not resolved. The CDR3 spans 15 residues. The V gene's germline CDR1 is KGHSH and CDR2 LQKENI. Trimming removed 3 bases from V and 1 base from J, with 10 bases in between. CDR3 in DNA: TGTGCCAGCTCACCGGAGGGCCTGAGCAATCAGCCCCAGCATTTT. This sequence encodes CASSPEGLSNQPQHF.

This clone was seen only a few times. CDR3 DNA sequence: TGTGCCAGCAGGCTACAGGTCTATGGCTACACCTTC. Its translation: CASRLQVYGYTF. The chain recombines TRBV7-2 with TRBJ1-2; possible D gene TRBD1, 5 bases. Trimming took 6 bases from V and 4 from J, leaving 9 bases between them. Germline CDR1 reads SGHTA; CDR2 reads FQGNSA. The CDR3 consists of 12 residues.

This rearrangement joins TRBV19 to TRBJ2-3; 7 nucleotides align to TRBD1. The CDR3 length is 15 residues. V gave up 5 bases and J gave up 6 bases; unmatched junction bases: 11. Germline-derived CDR1 and CDR2 are LNHDA and SQIVND (reference sequence). In DNA, the CDR3 is TGTGCCAGTAGTCGGACAGGAGACCGTTCGGATACGCAGTATTTT. Its translation is CASSRTGDRSDTQYF.

The rearrangement links TRBV25-1 to TRBJ1-2; D is perhaps TRBD1 (5 bases). In germline, CDR1 is MGHDK, CDR2 SYGVNS. The germline V and J ends were trimmed by 1 base and 5 bases, with 14 bases remaining between them. CDR3 size: 15 residues. The CDR3 reads CASSESAGLPYGYTF. Here the CDR3 DNA reads TGTGCCAGCAGTGAATCAGCAGGGCTCCCATATGGCTACACCTTC.

The rearrangement links TRBV4-1 to TRBJ1-2; a possible D gene is TRBD1 (6 bases). The CDR3 runs 14 residues. Germline V gene lookup returns CDR1 MGHRA and CDR2 YSYEKL. V gave up 5 bases and J gave up 8 bases, with 18 bases separating them. The CDR3 coding sequence is TGCGCCAGCAGCGAAACGGGGGGGGCGGAAGGCTACACCTTC. Amino acid sequence: CASSETGGAEGYTF.

V is TRBV14 and J is TRBJ2-5; no clear D. Germline CDR1 reads SGHDN; CDR2 reads FVKESK. The CDR3 has 16 amino acids. V was clipped by 1 base and J by 1 base, with 13 bases between them. CDR3 coding DNA: TGTGCCAGCAGCCAAGCTGGATTCGGGTTCCAAGAGACCCAGTACTTC. Translated: CASSQAGFGFQETQYF.

The CDR3 nucleotides are TGTGCCTGGAGTTCAGGGGCCTACGAGCAGTACTTC. Its translation is CAWSSGAYEQYF. This chain links TRBV30 with TRBJ2-7; D might be TRBD1 (6 bases). Germline V gene sequence: CDR1 GTSNPN, CDR2 SVGIG (reference sequence). This CDR3 contains 12 residues. V was shortened by 2 bases and J by 2 bases, with 7 bases between the two germline ends. Variable domain in full (rest from reference TRBV30 and TRBJ2-7): SQTIHQWPATLVQPVGSPLSLECTVEGTSNPNLYWYRQAAGRGLQLLFYSVGIGQISSEVPQNLSASRPQDRQFILSSKKLLLSDSGFYLCAWSSGAYEQYFGPGTRLTVT.

This clone has only one observation. The V gene is TRBV2, the J gene TRBJ2-1; D unclear. The germline V gene encodes CDR1 SNHLY and CDR2 FYNNEI. This CDR3 is built from 14 residues. With 7 bases removed from V and 0 bases from J, the gap between germline ends came to 10 bases. The CDR3, as DNA: TGTGCCAGCAACGAGCGAAGCTCCTACAATGAGCAGTTCTTC. This gives the protein CASNERSSYNEQFF. Supplemented by reference TRBV2 and TRBJ2-1, the full variable domain reads EPEVTQTPSHQVTQMGQEVILRCVPISNHLYFYWYRQILGQKVEFLVSFYNNEISEKSEIFDDQFSVERPDGSNFTLKIRSTKLEDSAMYFCASNERSSYNEQFFGPGTRLTVL.

The rearrangement uses TRBV11-2 and TRBJ2-3; D may correspond to TRBD1 or TRBD2 (5 bases each). Trimming removed 2 bases from V and 7 bases from J, with 19 bases in between. Looked up from germline, CDR1 is SGHAT and CDR2 is FQNNGV. The CDR3 covers 16 residues. CDR3 in DNA: TGTGCCAGCAGCTTACGAGCGTACGGGACCGATAATACGCAGTATTTT. This translates into CASSLRAYGTDNTQYF.

V is TRBV6-1 and J is TRBJ2-1; D tentatively reads TRBD1 or TRBD2 (6 bases each). The CDR3 runs to 13 residues. CDR1 is MNHNS and CDR2 is SASEGT in the germline V gene. V was shortened by 10 bases and J by 2 bases, with 12 bases between the two germline ends. The chain's CDR3 is CATRGDPYNEQFF. For the CDR3, the DNA is TGTGCCACGAGGGGGGATCCCTACAATGAGCAGTTCTTC.

The chain has TRBV2 and TRBJ2-2; TRBD1 might be the D (5 bases). Trimming took 5 bases from V and 1 from J, leaving 11 bases between them. The CDR3 length is 15 residues. CDR1 SNHLY and CDR2 FYNNEI come from the germline V gene. The DNA of the CDR3 is TGTGCCAGCAGTCTAGGGGTGGTGAACACCGGGGAGCTGTTTTTT. Its protein product is CASSLGVVNTGELFF.

The chain combines TRBV7-9 with TRBJ2-5, with 9 bases lining up with TRBD1. The germline V gene encodes CDR1 SEHNR and CDR2 FQNEAQ (reference sequence). The CDR3 is 14 amino acids. Trimming cost V 5 bases and J 5 bases; bases outside gene matches: 6. This chain's CDR3 is CASSLGTGSETQYF. The CDR3 DNA follows: TGTGCCAGCAGCCTAGGGACAGGGTCGGAGACCCAGTACTTC.

This chain links TRBV29-1 with TRBJ2-3; TRBD2 aligns across 8 bases. Unmatched junction bases numbered 4, after V lost 4 bases and J lost 1 base. The CDR3 spans 14 residues. Germline assignment: CDR1 SQVTM and CDR2 ANQGSEA. CDR3 sequence: CSVGTLAGTDTQYF. The CDR3 bases are TGCAGCGTTGGTACACTAGCGGGCACAGATACGCAGTATTTT.

This clone appeared once. J is TRBJ2-7 and V is TRBV5-4; 9 bases line up with TRBD1. The V gene's germline CDR1 is SGHNT and CDR2 YYREEE (reference sequence). This CDR3 is built from 15 residues. The V gene end was trimmed by 4 bases and the J gene end by 0 bases; junction bases not matched to a gene: 5. The CDR3 nucleotides read TGTGCCAGCAGCGCGGGACAGGGAAGCTCCTACGAGCAGTACTTC. This translates into CASSAGQGSSYEQYF.

The CDR3: CASSSAFSPGTDTQYF. The CDR3 nucleotides are TGTGCCAGCAGCTCGGCCTTCTCACCCGGCACAGATACGCAGTATTTT. This chain uses TRBV7-2 with TRBJ2-3; D uncertain. CDR1 SGHTA and CDR2 FQGNSA come from the germline V gene. V was trimmed by 4 bases and J by 1 base, leaving 15 bases between them. The CDR3 contains 16 residues.

The CDR3 coding sequence is TGCGCCAGCAGCCCGGAAGAGCCGGGACTAGCCCACACCGGGGAGCTGTTTTTT. It is translated as CASSPEEPGLAHTGELFF. The chain employs TRBV5-1 and TRBJ2-2; 9 bases are a match to TRBD2. CDR1 is SGHRS and CDR2 is YFSETQ in the germline V gene. This CDR3 comprises 18 residues. V shed 4 bases, J shed 3 bases, and the junction held 13 bases outside the gene matches.

The CDR3 here is CASSLVLGLTDTQYF. In DNA, the CDR3 is TGCGCCAGCAGCTTGGTGCTGGGCTTGACAGATACGCAGTATTTT. The J gene is TRBJ2-3, the V gene TRBV5-1; D is unclear. The CDR3 sequence is 15 residues long. Germline V lookup: CDR1 SGHRS, CDR2 YFSETQ. Trimming took 0 bases from V and 3 from J, leaving 11 bases between them.

The rearrangement joins TRBV18 to TRBJ2-2; D possibly corresponds to TRBD2 (5 bases). Germline CDR1 reads KGHSH; CDR2 reads LQKENI. Trimming shortened V by 3 bases and J by 5 bases, and 7 bases separated the two germline ends. The CDR3 is made up of 13 amino acids. Here the CDR3 reads CASSPPGTGELFF. CDR3 bases: TGTGCCAGCTCACCCCCGGGGACCGGGGAGCTGTTTTTT.

The rearrangement links TRBV30 to TRBJ2-3; no clear D gene. The ends were cut back, 8 bases at V and 6 bases at J, with 9 bases in the middle. The V gene's germline CDR1 is GTSNPN and CDR2 SVGIG (reference sequence). The CDR3 extends over 10 amino acids. The CDR3 sequence: CALAIDTQYF. In nucleotides, the CDR3 is TGTGCCCTGGCCATCGATACGCAGTATTTT.

The chain joins TRBV12-5 to TRBJ2-1; no clear D gene. Looked up from germline, CDR1 is LGHNT and CDR2 is FRNRAP. The CDR3 runs 13 residues. The germline V and J ends were trimmed by 3 bases and 6 bases, with 9 bases remaining between them. CDR3 sequence: CASGLWESNEQFF. CDR3 DNA sequence: TGTGCTAGTGGTTTATGGGAAAGCAATGAGCAGTTCTTC.

The CDR3 spells CASSRDYPQRAKNIQYF. CDR3 in DNA: TGTGCCAGCAGCCGGGATTACCCACAAAGAGCCAAAAACATTCAGTACTTC. This chain uses TRBV5-6 with TRBJ2-4, with D perhaps matching TRBD2 (5 bases). Per germline, CDR1 SGHDT and CDR2 YYEEEE. V lost 4 bases, J lost 0 bases, and 17 bases lay in between. There are 17 residues in the CDR3.

The gene calls are TRBV6-1 and TRBJ1-5, with a tentative D call TRBD1 (5 bases). The CDR3 spans 13 residues. Trimming stripped 7 bases from V and 2 bases from J, with 9 bases between. Germline values: CDR1 MNHNS, CDR2 SASEGT. CDR3 coding DNA: TGTGCCAGCACGGGAGGGGGCAATCAGCCCCAGCATTTT. Translating gives CASTGGGNQPQHF.

The V call is TRBV5-6, the J call TRBJ2-7, with no clear D. The CDR3 has 12 residues. Between the trimmed V and J ends, which lost 4 bases and 4 bases, there was a span of 9 bases. Per the germline V gene, CDR1 is SGHDT and CDR2 is YYEEEE. The CDR3, as DNA: TGTGCCAGCAGCACCGACAAATACGAGCAGTACTTC. It is translated as CASSTDKYEQYF.

This rearrangement joins TRBV15 to TRBJ2-5, with D perhaps TRBD1 (5 bases). The CDR3 is 15 residues long. Germline V gene data show CDR1 as LNHNV and CDR2 as YYDKDF (reference sequence). V was trimmed by 0 bases and J by 5 bases, leaving 13 bases between them. CDR3 residues: CATSRDSGLGETQYF. CDR3 nucleotides: TGTGCCACCAGCAGAGATTCAGGGTTGGGCGAGACCCAGTACTTC.

This chain joins TRBV6-1 and TRBJ1-5; D possibly corresponds to TRBD1 (5 bases). The CDR3 consists of 18 residues. Germline loops: CDR1 MNHNS, CDR2 SASEGT. V lost 4 bases to trimming and J lost 4 bases, with 23 bases between them. CDR3 region: CASSGRSRQSPQNQPQHF. Here the CDR3 DNA reads TGTGCCAGCAGTGGAAGATCTCGACAGTCACCCCAGAATCAGCCCCAGCATTTT.

The V gene is TRBV2, the J gene TRBJ2-6; the D gene is possibly TRBD1 (6 bases). Trimming took off 4 bases at V and 2 bases at J, with 9 bases between the two ends. This CDR3 spans 15 amino acids. CDR1 is SNHLY and CDR2 is FYNNEI in the germline V gene. In nucleotides, the CDR3 is TGTGCCAGCAGTGGTAACAGGGCTGGGGCCAACGTCCTGACTTTC. It codes for CASSGNRAGANVLTF. The full variable domain, with the rest looked up from reference TRBV2 and TRBJ2-6, is EPEVTQTPSHQVTQMGQEVILRCVPISNHLYFYWYRQILGQKVEFLVSFYNNEISEKSEIFDDQFSVERPDGSNFTLKIRSTKLEDSAMYFCASSGNRAGANVLTFGAGSRLTVL.

The J gene is TRBJ2-4, the V gene TRBV18; D remains ambiguous. This CDR3 has 13 amino acids. V lost 2 bases and J 8 bases, leaving 10 bases between the germline ends. The germline V gene has CDR1 KGHSH and CDR2 LQKENI. CDR3 in DNA: TGTGCCAGCTCACCAATGGGTATGGACATTCAGTACTTC. Translated, it gives CASSPMGMDIQYF.